These 13 T cell receptor beta chains originate from one sample sequenced in a study of blood T cell repertoires in COVID-19. Here immunoSEQ multiplex PCR was the method, and the copy in TCRdb shows in-frame clones only, minus some. The sample holds some 190,000 clones, around 80% seen once. Sequenced sample: peripheral blood. The origin of the receptors is a human donor in a cohort sampled during active COVID-19.

The chain combines TRBV7-8 with TRBJ2-7, with a weak D call TRBD1 (6 bases). CDR1 is SGHVS, CDR2 FQNEAQ, per germline. V was cut by 7 bases and J by 0 bases, with 13 bases left in between. The CDR3 loop spans 14 amino acids. CDR3 in amino acids: CASNLGAGSYEQYF. CDR3 in DNA: TGTGCCAGCAACTTGGGGGCAGGCTCCTACGAGCAGTACTTC.

The gene calls are TRBV5-6 and TRBJ1-2, with D perhaps matching TRBD1 (6 bases). The CDR3 covers 15 residues. The V end was cut by 5 bases, the J end by 4 bases, with 18 bases between. Germline CDR1 and CDR2: SGHDT and YYEEEE. CDR3 nucleotides: TGTGCCAGCAGGGGGGGGCCCGGCCGGGCCTATGGCTACACCTTC. Translated: CASRGGPGRAYGYTF.

The chain links TRBV5-1 to TRBJ2-1; the match to TRBD1 covers 8 bases. Per germline, CDR1 SGHRS and CDR2 YFSETQ. This CDR3 contains 16 residues. Germline trimming cut 2 bases from V and 5 bases from J; bases unmatched to any gene: 9. CDR3: CASSFFPGQGDNEQFF. The CDR3 nucleotides read TGCGCCAGCAGCTTTTTTCCCGGACAGGGAGACAATGAGCAGTTCTTC.

The V gene is TRBV6-5, the J gene TRBJ1-2; D may be TRBD1 (6 bases). This CDR3 has 13 amino acids. Trimming took off 6 bases at V and 8 bases at J, with 16 bases between the two ends. Germline V gene sequence: CDR1 MNHEY, CDR2 SVGAGI. CDR3 sequence reads: CASSRNRVEGYTF. For the CDR3, the DNA is TGTGCCAGCAGCCGGAACAGGGTGGAGGGCTACACCTTC.

DNA of the CDR3: TGTGCCAGTAGTATCAGCACCGGGGGAGCGGATAATTCACCCCTCCACTTT. Its protein is CASSISTGGADNSPLHF. V gene TRBV19 combines with J gene TRBJ1-6; tentative D call: TRBD1 (5 bases). The V and J ends lost 3 bases and 5 bases respectively, with 17 bases between them. In germline, CDR1 is LNHDA, CDR2 SQIVND (reference sequence). The CDR3 consists of 17 residues.

The V gene is TRBV5-1, the J gene TRBJ1-2; 7 nucleotides line up with TRBD1. The CDR3 covers 15 residues. V shed 4 bases and J 6 bases; nucleotides not matched to a gene: 12. Germline V gene data show CDR1 as SGHRS and CDR2 as YFSETQ. CDR3 residues: CASSTEGAGWDGYTF. Here the CDR3 DNA reads TGCGCCAGCAGCACGGAGGGGGCAGGTTGGGATGGCTACACCTTC.

The V and J genes are TRBV4-1 and TRBJ2-1; D is undetermined. Germline-derived CDR1 and CDR2 are MGHRA and YSYEKL. The CDR3 loop spans 13 amino acids. Trimming took 1 base from V and 9 from J, leaving 10 bases between them. CDR3 sequence (DNA): TGCGCCAGCAGCCAAGCCTATGAGAGTGAGCAGTTCTTC. Protein: CASSQAYESEQFF.

V usage is TRBV4-1 and J usage is TRBJ2-3, with 8 bases fitting TRBD2. The germline V gene has CDR1 MGHRA and CDR2 YSYEKL. The CDR3 length is 15 residues. Unmatched junction bases numbered 10, after V lost 5 bases and J lost 6 bases. CDR3 protein: CASSMSGGASDTQYF. In nucleotides, the CDR3 is TGCGCCAGCAGCATGTCCGGGGGGGCGTCGGATACGCAGTATTTT.

In DNA form, the CDR3 reads TGTGCCAGCTCACAGGACAGGGGGCCATCCTACGAGCAGTACTTC. Translating gives CASSQDRGPSYEQYF. This chain joins TRBV18 and TRBJ2-7; 11 positions agree with TRBD1. Per germline, CDR1 KGHSH and CDR2 LQKENI. The CDR3 spans 15 residues. Trimming at V came to 4 bases and at J to 1 base, leaving 3 bases not matched to a gene.

The rearrangement joins TRBV7-9 to TRBJ2-3; 10 bases fit TRBD1. With V trimmed by 5 bases and J by 3 bases, 11 bases remained unmatched. The germline CDR1 and CDR2 sequences are SEHNR and FQNEAQ (reference sequence). The CDR3 runs to 17 residues. CDR3 loop: CASSDPPLGQGTDTQYF. The CDR3 nucleotides read TGTGCCAGCAGCGACCCCCCTCTGGGACAGGGGACAGATACGCAGTATTTT.

The V and J genes are TRBV19 and TRBJ1-1; tentative D call: TRBD1 (5 bases). From germline, CDR1 is LNHDA and CDR2 SQIVND (reference sequence). Between the trimmed V and J ends, which lost 9 bases and 8 bases, there was a span of 13 bases. The CDR3 is 11 residues long. The CDR3 DNA reads TGTGCCAGCCTTTGGGGCCCAGAAGCTTTCTTT. Translation gives CASLWGPEAFF.

The chain uses TRBV19 and TRBJ2-1; D might be TRBD2 (5 bases). With 7 bases removed from V and 5 bases from J, the gap between germline ends came to 12 bases. From germline, CDR1 is LNHDA and CDR2 SQIVND (reference sequence). The CDR3 has 13 amino acids. This chain's CDR3 is CASNLLGDNEQFF. CDR3 nucleotide sequence: TGTGCCAGTAACCTCCTGGGAGACAATGAGCAGTTCTTC.

J is TRBJ1-6 and V is TRBV6-5; TRBD1 is a possible D gene (6 bases). This CDR3 is 15 amino acids long. The V end was cut by 6 bases, the J end by 8 bases, with 17 bases between. The germline V gene has CDR1 MNHEY and CDR2 SVGAGI. The CDR3 region has the DNA TGTGCCAGCAGGGACAGAGGAGTTGGGGATTCACCCCTCCACTTT. Protein product: CASRDRGVGDSPLHF.